The T cell receptor beta chain under discussion was sequenced for a study of Graves' ophthalmopathy and Graves' hyperthyroidism. CDR3 regions of TCR beta were amplified from RNA transcripts. An opening RT-PCR round employed HTBI primers and preceded a second-round multiplex PCR. One entry per CDR3 protein results from TCRdb running MiXCR on the multiplex PCR reads. The sample consists of fewer than 350,000 distinct CDR3 sequences, around a sixth of them appearing once. This CDR3 is 14 amino acids long. Germline lookup yields CDR1 SGHRS and CDR2 YFSETQ. Germline trimming cut 4 bases from V and 10 bases from J; bases unmatched to any gene: 8. This clonotype was seen ten or more times. Clinicians diagnosed using symptoms, serum thyroxine, TRAb, thyroid ultrasound and orbital computed tomography.

Sequencing input: peripheral blood. This clonotype was obtained from an adult man with Graves' ophthalmopathy. V usage is TRBV5-1 and J usage is TRBJ1-6; 7 bases fit TRBD1. The CDR3 sequence: CASSPGQLSSPLHF. The CDR3 bases are TGCGCCAGCAGCCCGGGACAGTTAAGCTCACCCCTCCACTTT.